The 11 T cell receptor beta chains presented below share a single source sample, sequenced in a study of T cells in Graves' hyperthyroidism and ophthalmopathy. There were TCR beta CDR3 regions amplified from RNA transcripts. A set of HTBI primers served as the primers for a first-round RT-PCR of the TCR CDR3. TCRdb reprocessed the multiplex PCR reads with MiXCR, giving one entry per CDR3 protein. The table has a few hundred thousand distinct CDR3 sequences, 15% to 18% seen once. The sample was blood. These receptors originate from a woman aged 25 to 39 with Graves' hyperthyroidism.

The chain carries TRBV10-1 and TRBJ1-5; tentative D call: TRBD1 (5 bases). The CDR3 runs 13 residues. Germline V CDR1 and CDR2: WNHNN, SYGVQD (reference sequence). The V gene lost 0 bases and the J gene lost 5 bases, with 5 bases spanning the gap. CDR3 bases: TGCGCCAGCAGTGAGTCAGGGGATCAGCCCCAGCATTTT. This encodes CASSESGDQPQHF.

This clonotype showed up just a few times. The genes are TRBV15 and TRBJ2-7; unclear D gene. V was pared by 1 base and J by 4 bases, with 17 bases between. Germline CDR1 and CDR2: LNHNV and YYDKDF (reference sequence). The CDR3 contains 16 residues. CDR3 sequence (DNA): TGTGCCACCAGCAGAGGCCGTAGAGGAGTCGTTTACGAGCAGTACTTC. Its translation: CATSRGRRGVVYEQYF.

This clonotype turned up a few times. V is TRBV4-2 and J is TRBJ2-2; TRBD1 or TRBD2 may be the D gene (5 bases each). Trimming left V 5 bases short and J 3 bases short, with 16 bases between. The CDR3 runs 16 residues. Germline V gene lookup returns CDR1 LGHNA and CDR2 YNFKEQ. The CDR3 nucleotides read TGTGCCAGCAGCGACGGGACGGTCGTTTACACCGGGGAGCTGTTTTTT. It codes for CASSDGTVVYTGELFF.

In its sample, this clonotype was seen many times. V usage is TRBV28 and J usage is TRBJ1-6; TRBD1 aligns across 9 bases. The CDR3 is made up of 13 amino acids. Germline trimming cut 6 bases from V and 9 bases from J; bases unmatched to any gene: 3. Germline values: CDR1 MDHEN, CDR2 SYDVKM. CDR3 protein: CASSGTGSSPLHF. CDR3 bases: TGTGCCAGCAGCGGGACAGGGAGTTCACCCCTCCACTTT.

This clonotype was seen many times. The chain couples TRBV11-2 to TRBJ2-2; 8 bases agree with TRBD2. CDR3 length equals 17 residues. Looked up from germline, CDR1 is SGHAT and CDR2 is FQNNGV. The junction had 15 bases not matched to a gene; V was cut back by 6 bases and J by 6 bases. In DNA, the CDR3 is TGTGCCAGCAGTCCTCGGGGGAGCGGGAGATTTGCCGGGGAGCTGTTTTTT. This codes for CASSPRGSGRFAGELFF. Complete variable domain (other parts from reference TRBV11-2 and TRBJ2-2): EAGVAQSPRYKIIEKRQSVAFWCNPISGHATLYWYQQILGQGPKLLIQFQNNGVVDDSQLPKDRFSAERLKGVDSTLKIQPAKLEDSAVYLCASSPRGSGRFAGELFFGEGSRLTVL.

This chain uses TRBV4-1 with TRBJ2-7; TRBD1 matches 11 bases. Germline V gene data show CDR1 as MGHRA and CDR2 as YSYEKL. The CDR3 consists of 15 residues. Trimming took 3 bases from V and 6 from J; bases not matched to a gene: 7. The CDR3: CASSHGTGGTIEQYF. The CDR3 DNA sequence: TGCGCCAGCAGCCATGGGACAGGGGGTACGATCGAGCAGTACTTC.

This clonotype was detected many times. V usage is TRBV7-2 and J usage is TRBJ2-2, with TRBD2 as a possible D gene (5 bases). The CDR3 spans 17 residues. Trimming removed 1 base from V and 1 base from J, with 13 bases in between. The germline CDR1 and CDR2 sequences are SGHTA and FQGNSA. CDR3 in DNA: TGTGCCAGCAGCTTAGGACTCACTAGTCTGAACACCGGGGAGCTGTTTTTT. Its translation: CASSLGLTSLNTGELFF.

This clonotype came up a few times. This chain connects TRBV6-6 to TRBJ1-4; D remains unclear. In germline, CDR1 is MNHNY, CDR2 SVGAGI (reference sequence). Trimming removed 1 base at V and 4 bases at J, with 7 bases between. This CDR3 is 14 amino acids long. The chain's CDR3 is CASSYFQHNEKLFF. The CDR3 DNA reads as TGTGCCAGCAGTTACTTCCAGCATAATGAAAAACTGTTTTTT.

CDR3 in amino acids: CASSRRETGGTGELFF. CDR3 coding DNA: TGTGCCAGCAGCCGGCGAGAGACAGGGGGCACCGGGGAGCTGTTTTTT. The rearrangement joins TRBV6-2 or TRBV6-3 to TRBJ2-2; 9 bases are shared with TRBD1. The length of the CDR3 is 16 residues. Trimming cost V 6 bases and J 4 bases; bases outside gene matches: 9. Germline CDR1 reads MNHEY; CDR2 reads SVGEGT.

There are many counts of this clonotype. The chain couples TRBV29-1 to TRBJ2-1; 10 bases line up with TRBD2. The trim removed 3 bases at V and 8 bases at J, leaving 19 bases unmatched. The germline V gene has CDR1 SQVTM and CDR2 ANQGSEA. The CDR3 length is 18 residues. In DNA, the CDR3 is TGCAGCGTTGATTCAGGACTAGCGGTACCCAGACGGTTGGATGAGCAGTTCTTC. It encodes CSVDSGLAVPRRLDEQFF.

This clonotype was seen at least ten times. This chain uses TRBV7-2 with TRBJ2-7; no reliable D call. Germline CDR1 and CDR2: SGHTA and FQGNSA. The germline V and J ends were trimmed by 1 base and 3 bases, with 7 bases remaining between them. This CDR3 is 13 amino acids long. The CDR3 is CASSLGPNYEQYF. DNA of the CDR3: TGTGCCAGCAGCTTAGGTCCAAACTACGAGCAGTACTTC.